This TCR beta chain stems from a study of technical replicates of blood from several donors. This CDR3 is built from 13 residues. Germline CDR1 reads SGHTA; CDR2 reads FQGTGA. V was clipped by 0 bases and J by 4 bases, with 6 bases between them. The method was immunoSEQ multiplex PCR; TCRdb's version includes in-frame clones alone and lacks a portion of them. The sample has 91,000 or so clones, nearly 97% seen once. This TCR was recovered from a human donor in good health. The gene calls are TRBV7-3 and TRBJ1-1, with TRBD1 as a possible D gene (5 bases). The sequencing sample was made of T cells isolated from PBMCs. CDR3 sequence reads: CASSLTGRTEAFF. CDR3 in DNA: TGTGCCAGCAGCTTAACGGGGCGCACTGAAGCTTTCTTT.